Below are 30 T cell receptor beta chains sequenced from a single sample in a study of blood T cell repertoires in COVID-19. Profiled with immunoSEQ multiplex PCR; TCRdb holds only in-frame clones, not every one. The sample includes more than 250,000 clones, approximately 88% seen only once; the top ten take roughly 6.7%. The sequenced material came from peripheral blood. The receptors shown here come from a man younger than 35 who had recovered from COVID-19.

V usage is TRBV6-1 and J usage is TRBJ2-7; maybe TRBD1 (6 bases). V shed 1 base and J shed 2 bases, with 12 bases lying between them. CDR3 size: 15 residues. In germline, CDR1 is MNHNS, CDR2 SASEGT. The CDR3 nucleotides are TGTGCCAGCAGTGAAGTGCCAGGGGACGCCTACGAGCAGTACTTC. Residues: CASSEVPGDAYEQYF.

The chain links TRBV4-2 to TRBJ2-1; the D is unclear. Per the germline V gene, CDR1 is LGHNA and CDR2 is YNFKEQ. Trimming removed 0 bases from V and 4 bases from J, with 10 bases in between. This CDR3 has 15 amino acids. This chain's CDR3 is CASSQEGPQYNEQFF. CDR3 bases: TGTGCCAGCAGCCAAGAGGGCCCCCAGTACAATGAGCAGTTCTTC.

This rearrangement joins TRBV3-1 (or the pseudogene TRBV3-2) to TRBJ2-5; possible D gene TRBD2, 6 bases. The germline V and J ends were trimmed by 4 bases and 5 bases, with 17 bases remaining between them. The CDR3 has 15 amino acids. The germline V gene encodes CDR1 LGHDT and CDR2 YNNKEL (reference sequence). CDR3 residues: CASSPESVGRETQYF. In DNA form, the CDR3 reads TGTGCCAGCAGCCCAGAGTCGGTAGGGAGGGAGACCCAGTACTTC.

The chain joins TRBV19 to TRBJ1-6, with 7 bases lining up with TRBD1. The germline V gene encodes CDR1 LNHDA and CDR2 SQIVND (reference sequence). V shed 6 bases and J 9 bases; nucleotides not matched to a gene: 11. The CDR3 consists of 15 residues. CDR3 coding DNA: TGTGCCAGTAGCCCCAGGGACAGCCGAGGTTCACCCCTCCACTTT. It translates to CASSPRDSRGSPLHF.

This clone was seen a handful of times. The chain joins TRBV4-1 to TRBJ1-1, with D uncertain. This CDR3 region has 14 residues. With 1 base removed from V and 7 bases from J, the gap between germline ends came to 13 bases. CDR1 is MGHRA and CDR2 is YSYEKL in the germline V gene. The CDR3: CASSQVSGGLEAFF. Written as DNA, the CDR3 is TGCGCCAGCAGCCAAGTTTCTGGCGGCCTTGAAGCTTTCTTT.

The J gene is TRBJ2-7, the V gene TRBV19, with a weak D call TRBD2 (6 bases). Germline V CDR1 and CDR2: LNHDA, SQIVND (reference sequence). Trimming removed 5 bases from V and 9 bases from J, with 20 bases in between. The CDR3 contains 14 residues. CDR3 region: CASSPGYTGSWQYF. The DNA for the CDR3 is TGTGCCAGTAGTCCCGGGTATACCGGGAGCTGGCAGTACTTC.

The genes are TRBV6-1 and TRBJ1-2; 8 nucleotides match TRBD1. Unmatched junction bases numbered 4, after V lost 3 bases and J lost 4 bases. CDR1 is MNHNS and CDR2 is SASEGT in the germline V gene. This CDR3 is built from 14 residues. CDR3 DNA: TGTGCCAGCAGTGAGGGGGACAGGACCTATGGCTACACCTTC. The encoded protein is CASSEGDRTYGYTF.

This clone was observed once. The rearrangement links TRBV7-3 to TRBJ2-5; TRBD2 matches 9 bases. V lost 2 bases to trimming and J lost 4 bases; unmatched junction nucleotides: 5. The CDR3 length is 15 residues. From germline, CDR1 is SGHTA and CDR2 FQGTGA. CDR3 in amino acids: CASSLGAGGPETQYF. The CDR3 region has the DNA TGTGCCAGCAGCTTAGGGGCGGGGGGGCCAGAGACCCAGTACTTC.

This rearrangement joins TRBV20-1 to TRBJ2-7; 9 bases match TRBD1. The trim removed 3 bases at V and 3 bases at J, leaving 6 bases unmatched. The CDR3 runs to 14 residues. CDR1 is DFQATT and CDR2 is SNEGSKA in the germline V gene (reference sequence). CDR3 nucleotide sequence: TGCAGTGCTAGTCCGGGACAGGGAGGCTACGAGCAGTACTTC. Translated: CSASPGQGGYEQYF.

This clone was seen a single time. The gene calls are TRBV5-1 and TRBJ2-1; 13 positions match TRBD2. This CDR3 spans 16 amino acids. Germline V gene lookup returns CDR1 SGHRS and CDR2 YFSETQ. The trim removed 0 bases at V and 9 bases at J, leaving 6 bases unmatched. For the CDR3, the DNA is TGCGCCAGCAGCTTGGCCGGGGGACTAGCGGGATTTGAGCAGTTCTTC. It yields the protein CASSLAGGLAGFEQFF.

V gene TRBV4-1 combines with J gene TRBJ1-2, with a weak D call TRBD1 (6 bases). The CDR3 is made up of 16 amino acids. CDR1 MGHRA and CDR2 YSYEKL come from the germline V gene. Trimming took 4 bases from V and 2 from J, leaving 17 bases between them. The CDR3 coding sequence is TGCGCCAGCAGCCGGGTTGCGGGGGGCGAAAACTATGGCTACACCTTC. It specifies CASSRVAGGENYGYTF.

The chain is built from TRBV3-1 (or the pseudogene TRBV3-2) and TRBJ2-5, with 11 nucleotides matching TRBD1. V trimming: 1 base; J trimming: 5 bases; junction bases outside the gene matches: 12. The CDR3 length is 18 residues. Germline CDR1 is LGHDT and CDR2 is YNNKEL (reference sequence). CDR3 residues: CASSQALGQGAGRETQYF. For the CDR3, the DNA is TGTGCCAGCAGCCAAGCATTAGGACAGGGGGCCGGGAGGGAGACCCAGTACTTC.

The CDR3 is CASSLGESVSPAGQFF. CDR3 nucleotides: TGTGCCAGCAGCTTAGGGGAAAGCGTATCCCCCGCGGGGCAGTTCTTC. This chain links TRBV9 with TRBJ2-1, with D perhaps being TRBD1 or TRBD2 (5 bases each). Germline V lookup: CDR1 SGDLS, CDR2 YYNGEE. V was trimmed by 4 bases and J by 12 bases, leaving 26 bases between them. The CDR3 length is 16 residues.

The V call is TRBV2, the J call TRBJ2-3, with D perhaps matching TRBD1 (5 bases). CDR3 length equals 13 residues. V was pared by 10 bases and J by 3 bases, with 14 bases between. Germline lookup yields CDR1 SNHLY and CDR2 FYNNEI. CDR3: CATSEGVTDTQYF. DNA of the CDR3: TGTGCCACCTCCGAAGGGGTTACAGATACGCAGTATTTT.

This chain joins TRBV2 and TRBJ1-5; maybe TRBD1 (5 bases). In germline, CDR1 is SNHLY, CDR2 FYNNEI. The CDR3 extends over 14 amino acids. Trimming removed 6 bases from V and 3 bases from J, with 12 bases in between. The CDR3 loop is CASRFQGFNQPQHF. Here the CDR3 DNA reads TGTGCCAGCAGGTTTCAGGGCTTCAATCAGCCCCAGCATTTT.

The chain recombines TRBV7-8 with TRBJ2-3; no reliable D call. The CDR3 consists of 14 residues. V lost 5 bases and J 0 bases, leaving 9 bases between the germline ends. CDR1 SGHVS and CDR2 FQNEAQ come from the germline V gene. CDR3: CASSPEASTDTQYF. CDR3 coding DNA: TGTGCCAGCAGCCCCGAGGCTAGCACAGATACGCAGTATTTT.

The table lists this clone with a count of one. The chain combines TRBV10-3 with TRBJ2-3, with 8 bases that match TRBD1. The CDR3 is made up of 14 amino acids. Unmatched junction bases numbered 4, after V lost 2 bases and J lost 6 bases. Germline CDR1 and CDR2: ENHRY and SYGVKD. The CDR3 spells CAISERDRTDTQYF. The CDR3 DNA follows: TGTGCCATCAGTGAGCGGGACAGGACGGATACGCAGTATTTT.

The chain couples TRBV29-1 to TRBJ1-1; D gene unclear. The CDR3 loop spans 13 amino acids. Germline V lookup: CDR1 SQVTM, CDR2 ANQGSEA. Trimming took 4 bases from V and 4 from J, leaving 13 bases between them. CDR3 loop: CSVAGSLSTEAFF. The DNA of the CDR3 is TGCAGCGTTGCGGGGTCATTGAGCACTGAAGCTTTCTTT.

This rearrangement joins TRBV6-4 to TRBJ2-7; 16 bases map to TRBD2. The trim removed 7 bases at V and 1 base at J, leaving 13 bases unmatched. The CDR3 extends over 19 amino acids. Germline CDR1 reads MRHNA; CDR2 reads SNTAGT. The CDR3 here is CASTSGTSGGAWGSYEQYF. The CDR3 nucleotides read TGTGCCAGCACCTCTGGGACTAGCGGGGGGGCCTGGGGTTCCTACGAGCAGTACTTC.

The chain has TRBV4-1 and TRBJ1-1; D remains ambiguous. The germline V and J ends were trimmed by 0 bases and 1 base, with 15 bases remaining between them. The CDR3 is 17 residues long. In germline, CDR1 is MGHRA, CDR2 YSYEKL. DNA for the CDR3: TGCGCCAGCAGCCAAGATCCCCCTCTTGGCTGGAACACTGAAGCTTTCTTT. Protein sequence: CASSQDPPLGWNTEAFF.

The chain joins TRBV10-3 to TRBJ2-1; 11 nucleotides agree with TRBD2. Germline values: CDR1 ENHRY, CDR2 SYGVKD. V dropped 10 bases and J dropped 0; count of bases not matched to a gene: 11. This CDR3 region has 17 residues. The CDR3 sequence: CATWKGTSGPSYNEQFF. CDR3 DNA: TGTGCCACCTGGAAGGGGACTAGCGGCCCCTCCTACAATGAGCAGTTCTTC.

About this clone itself: Other DNA sequences in the same sample also yield this CDR3. V and J are TRBV7-9 and TRBJ2-7; D is unclear. Germline CDR1 SEHNR, CDR2 FQNEAQ (reference sequence). The CDR3 consists of 13 residues. V lost 3 bases and J 1 base, leaving 7 bases between the germline ends. The CDR3 sequence: CASSFPSSYEQYF. The CDR3 DNA reads as TGTGCCAGCAGCTTCCCTTCTTCCTACGAGCAGTACTTC.

The chain links TRBV15 to TRBJ1-4, with D unresolved. The CDR3 totals 14 residues. V gave up 3 bases and J gave up 4 bases, with 9 bases separating them. Per the germline V gene, CDR1 is LNHNV and CDR2 is YYDKDF (reference sequence). The CDR3 is CATSRAVGNEKLFF. Written as DNA, the CDR3 is TGTGCCACCAGCAGGGCGGTAGGTAATGAAAAACTGTTTTTT.

This clone was seen just once. The chain combines TRBV19 with TRBJ1-5; 8 nucleotides align to TRBD1. J was trimmed by 3 bases and V by 8 bases; bases with no gene match: 6. The germline gives CDR1 LNHDA, CDR2 SQIVND (reference sequence). This CDR3 has 14 amino acids. The CDR3 sequence is CASEDRADNQPQHF. CDR3 DNA sequence: TGTGCCAGTGAGGACAGGGCAGACAATCAGCCCCAGCATTTT.

This sequence joins TRBV18 and TRBJ2-7, with TRBD1 as a possible D gene (6 bases). In germline, CDR1 is KGHSH, CDR2 LQKENI. The CDR3 has 12 residues. Between the trimmed V and J ends, which lost 5 bases and 3 bases, there was a span of 8 bases. This CDR3 reads CASSADSYEQYF. In DNA form, the CDR3 reads TGTGCCAGCTCAGCGGACAGCTACGAGCAGTACTTC.

This sequence joins TRBV18 and TRBJ2-7, with 11 bases lining up with TRBD2. CDR3 size: 17 residues. Germline V lookup: CDR1 KGHSH, CDR2 LQKENI. The ends lost 3 bases at V and 6 bases at J; junction bases unmatched: 13. The CDR3 coding sequence is TGTGCCAGCTCACCCCCCGGACTAGCGGGCACCCTGGGCGAGCAGTACTTC. It codes for CASSPPGLAGTLGEQYF.

This chain joins TRBV9 and TRBJ2-5, with TRBD2 matching over 12 bases. V lost 4 bases, J lost 1 base, and 5 bases stayed unmatched. CDR3 length: 16 residues. The germline V gene has CDR1 SGDLS and CDR2 YYNGEE. CDR3 loop: CASSLGLAGIQETQYF. CDR3 nucleotides: TGTGCCAGCAGCTTAGGACTAGCGGGGATCCAAGAGACCCAGTACTTC.

This chain links TRBV12-5 with TRBJ1-4; 7 nucleotides agree with TRBD1. In germline, CDR1 is LGHNT, CDR2 FRNRAP. CDR3 length: 15 residues. The trim removed 4 bases at V and 4 bases at J, leaving 6 bases unmatched. CDR3 in DNA: TGTGCTAGTGGTTCCGACAGGGAATATAATGAAAAACTGTTTTTT. It yields the protein CASGSDREYNEKLFF.

The chain uses TRBV18 and TRBJ1-1; D is perhaps TRBD1 (6 bases). The V gene's germline CDR1 is KGHSH and CDR2 LQKENI. This CDR3 contains 13 residues. Trimming removed 6 bases at V and 1 base at J, with 9 bases between. The CDR3 bases are TGTGCCAGCTCCGGACAGCCGAACACTGAAGCTTTCTTT. Residues: CASSGQPNTEAFF.

The chain couples TRBV7-9 to TRBJ2-3, with 13 bases aligning to TRBD2. Trimming took 5 bases from V and 6 from J; bases not matched to a gene: 17. CDR1 is SEHNR and CDR2 is FQNEAQ in the germline V gene (reference sequence). CDR3 length: 19 amino acids. CDR3 residues: CASSHWTSGSRNQVDTQYF. The DNA for the CDR3 is TGTGCCAGCAGCCATTGGACTAGCGGGAGTAGGAACCAAGTGGATACGCAGTATTTT.